Given below is one T cell receptor beta chain in context. Here immunoSEQ multiplex PCR was the method, and the copy in TCRdb shows in-frame clones only, minus some. The sample records a few hundred thousand clones, around 89% being singletons. The V and J ends lost 5 bases and 1 base respectively, with 11 bases between them. This CDR3 has 14 amino acids. Per the germline V gene, CDR1 is MNHEY and CDR2 is SMNVEV (reference sequence). This record belongs to a study of blood T cell repertoires in COVID-19. This TCR came from a woman between 40 and 50 years old with COVID-19, enrolled during active disease. Sequenced: peripheral blood. This chain joins TRBV27 and TRBJ1-2; D is uncertain. The CDR3 reads CASSNGAFNYGYTF. DNA of the CDR3: TGTGCCAGCAGTAACGGAGCCTTTAACTATGGCTACACCTTC.